One and the same sample provided the 26 T cell receptor beta chains below, sequenced in a study of identical twins. TCRdb called the 5' RACE reads again in MiXCR, with one record for every CDR3 protein. The sample contains about 430,000 distinct CDR3 sequences, roughly 18% of which appear only once. The source material was naive T cells sorted from blood. These receptors were taken from a middle-aged man in good health.

V is TRBV4-2 and J is TRBJ2-1, with D perhaps TRBD1 or TRBD2 (8 bases each). This CDR3 spans 20 amino acids. The germline gives CDR1 LGHNA, CDR2 YNFKEQ. Trimming left V 0 bases short and J 8 bases short, with 29 bases between. CDR3 sequence reads: CASSQDRSGGGREGRYEQFF. For the CDR3, the DNA is TGTGCCAGCAGCCAAGATCGGTCAGGGGGCGGTCGGGAGGGAAGGTATGAGCAGTTCTTC.

This clonotype was counted a few times. The chain carries TRBV20-1 and TRBJ1-2; D is ambiguous. In germline, CDR1 is DFQATT, CDR2 SNEGSKA (reference sequence). The V end lost 0 bases, the J end lost 5 bases, and 13 bases lay between the germline ends. CDR3 length: 14 amino acids. In DNA, the CDR3 is TGCAGTGCTAGAGATCAAGGGTTGAGATATGGCTACACCTTC. It translates to CSARDQGLRYGYTF.

The table lists this clonotype with many counts. The chain uses TRBV27 and TRBJ2-7; 8 bases are shared with TRBD1. The J segment lost 5 bases and the V segment lost 5 bases, leaving 8 bases of the junction unmatched. Germline V CDR1 and CDR2: MNHEY, SMNVEV (reference sequence). This CDR3 region has 14 residues. In nucleotides, the CDR3 is TGTGCCAGCAGTCTTAATCCGACAGGGGACGAGCAGTACTTC. Translation: CASSLNPTGDEQYF.

In nucleotides, the CDR3 is TGTGCCAGCAGTTTCTGGACTAGCGGGCGTTCTCCCTACAATGAGCAGTTCTTC. Residues: CASSFWTSGRSPYNEQFF. This chain joins TRBV6-5 and TRBJ2-1; 11 bases match TRBD2. This CDR3 region has 18 residues. Germline V lookup: CDR1 MNHEY, CDR2 SVGAGI. V dropped 4 bases and J dropped 2; count of bases not matched to a gene: 10.

This chain links TRBV7-3 with TRBJ2-1; D may be TRBD2 (5 bases). CDR3 size: 15 residues. V gave up 4 bases and J gave up 0 bases, with 10 bases separating them. Germline lookup yields CDR1 SGHTA and CDR2 FQGTGA. The DNA for the CDR3 is TGTGCCAGCAGCTCGACCGGGAACTCCTACAATGAGCAGTTCTTC. It codes for CASSSTGNSYNEQFF. The variable domain in full, completed from reference TRBV7-3 and TRBJ2-1, reads GAGVSQTPSNKVTEKGKYVELRCDPISGHTALYWYRQSLGQGPEFLIYFQGTGAADDSGLPNDRFFAVRPEGSVSTLKIQRTERGDSAVYLCASSSTGNSYNEQFFGPGTRLTVL.

The J gene is TRBJ2-5, the V gene TRBV10-2; 10 nucleotides agree with TRBD2. This CDR3 is built from 15 residues. Germline-derived CDR1 and CDR2 are WSHSY and SAAADI. The ends lost 6 bases at V and 4 bases at J; junction bases unmatched: 8. The CDR3 protein is CASRRSGGPGETQYF. CDR3 nucleotides: TGCGCCAGCAGACGTAGCGGGGGGCCTGGAGAGACCCAGTACTTC.

This chain connects TRBV20-1 to TRBJ2-3; 9 nucleotides align to TRBD2. Germline loops: CDR1 DFQATT, CDR2 SNEGSKA (reference sequence). The CDR3 runs 15 residues. V gave up 7 bases and J gave up 1 base; unmatched junction bases: 9. DNA of the CDR3: TGCAGTGGGGAGGGACTAGCAGATCGCACAGATACGCAGTATTTT. It yields the protein CSGEGLADRTDTQYF.

This clonotype was found a few times. The chain links TRBV28 to TRBJ2-7, with 11 bases aligning to TRBD1. The V gene's germline CDR1 is MDHEN and CDR2 SYDVKM. The V gene end was trimmed by 5 bases and the J gene end by 5 bases; junction bases not matched to a gene: 8. The CDR3 has 15 amino acids. CDR3 nucleotide sequence: TGTGCCAGCAGTCCAGCGGACAGGGGGCTCCACGAGCAGTACTTC. Amino acid sequence: CASSPADRGLHEQYF.

The rearrangement joins TRBV7-9 to TRBJ2-1; D may correspond to TRBD1 or TRBD2 (5 bases each). The CDR3 totals 14 residues. Germline CDR1 is SEHNR and CDR2 is FQNEAQ (reference sequence). Trimming removed 5 bases from V and 8 bases from J, with 16 bases in between. CDR3 sequence reads: CASSTFRLGDEQFF. The CDR3 DNA sequence: TGTGCCAGCAGCACATTTCGGTTGGGGGATGAGCAGTTCTTC.

This clonotype appeared many times. This chain joins TRBV12-3 or TRBV12-4 and TRBJ1-5; no firm D call. The CDR3 is 14 amino acids. Trimming pared 6 bases from V and 6 bases from J, leaving 15 bases between. This CDR3 is CASRKGRGGQPQHF. The CDR3 nucleotides read TGTGCCAGCAGGAAGGGCCGGGGTGGTCAGCCCCAGCATTTT.

This sequence joins TRBV10-3 and TRBJ2-3; possible D gene TRBD2, 5 bases. Germline CDR1 is ENHRY and CDR2 is SYGVKD. This CDR3 spans 13 amino acids. The ends were cut back, 4 bases at V and 6 bases at J, with 11 bases in the middle. The DNA of the CDR3 is TGTGCCATCAGTGTATCTGGGGAGGATACGCAGTATTTT. Translation gives CAISVSGEDTQYF.

This clonotype has a count of ten or more. The chain is built from TRBV3-1 and TRBJ2-4, with D uncertain. This CDR3 has 16 amino acids. Trimming pared 0 bases from V and 0 bases from J, leaving 9 bases between. The germline gives CDR1 LGHDT, CDR2 YNNKEL (reference sequence). Here the CDR3 reads CASSQDTGVAKNIQYF. DNA of the CDR3: TGTGCCAGCAGCCAAGATACCGGCGTAGCCAAAAACATTCAGTACTTC. Using reference TRBV3-1 and TRBJ2-4 for the parts outside the CDR3, the full variable domain is DTAVSQTPKYLVTQMGNDKSIKCEQNLGHDTMYWYKQDSKKFLKIMFSYNNKELIINETVPNRFSPKSPDKAHLNLHINSLELGDSAVYFCASSQDTGVAKNIQYFGAGTRLSVL.

This clonotype has a count of ten or more. The chain uses TRBV7-8 and TRBJ2-7, with a weak D call TRBD2 (5 bases). The V gene lost 5 bases and the J gene lost 3 bases, with 14 bases spanning the gap. Per germline, CDR1 SGHVS and CDR2 FQNEAQ. This CDR3 is 14 amino acids long. Here the CDR3 reads CASSPPRTLYEQYF. In DNA, the CDR3 is TGTGCCAGCAGCCCCCCCCGGACTCTCTACGAGCAGTACTTC.

This clonotype was counted a few times. V and J are TRBV6-1 and TRBJ1-1; D perhaps matches TRBD1 (5 bases). The V and J ends lost 6 bases and 0 bases respectively, with 11 bases between them. Germline V lookup: CDR1 MNHNS, CDR2 SASEGT. The CDR3 length is 14 residues. CDR3 sequence reads: CASSTWGLNTEAFF. The CDR3 DNA reads TGTGCCAGCAGCACTTGGGGGTTGAACACTGAAGCTTTCTTT.

This clonotype was seen ten or more times. V and J are TRBV7-2 and TRBJ2-3, with TRBD1 matching 7 bases. V lost 5 bases, J lost 1 base, and 6 bases stayed unmatched. The CDR3 totals 15 residues. CDR1 is SGHTA and CDR2 is FQGNSA in the germline V gene. CDR3 nucleotides: TGTGCCAGCAGCCTCCAGGGGGTAGGCACAGATACGCAGTATTTT. Residues: CASSLQGVGTDTQYF.

This clonotype was recorded at least ten times. J is TRBJ1-1 and V is TRBV6-2 or TRBV6-3; D remains unclear. In germline, CDR1 is MNHEY, CDR2 SVGEGT. The V gene lost 2 bases and the J gene lost 4 bases, with 11 bases spanning the gap. The CDR3 has 14 residues. CDR3 nucleotide sequence: TGTGCCAGCAGTTACCCCTCTGCGAGCACTGAAGCTTTCTTT. Translation gives CASSYPSASTEAFF.

The table lists this clonotype with a few counts. The rearrangement uses TRBV9 and TRBJ2-5; TRBD2 matches 11 bases. The CDR3 length is 16 residues. The trim removed 4 bases at V and 2 bases at J, leaving 7 bases unmatched. Germline-derived CDR1 and CDR2 are SGDLS and YYNGEE. CDR3 residues: CASSTSGTSGQETQYF. The CDR3 DNA reads as TGTGCCAGCAGCACCTCCGGGACTAGCGGACAAGAGACCCAGTACTTC.

This sequence joins TRBV15 and TRBJ2-2, with D perhaps TRBD1 (5 bases). The V gene lost 1 base and the J gene lost 5 bases, with 11 bases spanning the gap. The CDR3 extends over 15 amino acids. CDR1 and CDR2 (germline): LNHNV, YYDKDF (reference sequence). In DNA form, the CDR3 reads TGTGCCACCAGCAGAGTAGCAGGGTTAACCGGGGAGCTGTTTTTT. Protein product: CATSRVAGLTGELFF.

The chain joins TRBV28 to TRBJ2-1; no definite D call. This CDR3 has 15 amino acids. V dropped 5 bases and J dropped 7 bases, with 18 bases sitting between them. Germline V lookup: CDR1 MDHEN, CDR2 SYDVKM. CDR3 in amino acids: CASSELRALENEQFF. The CDR3, as DNA: TGTGCCAGCAGTGAACTAAGGGCTTTGGAGAATGAGCAGTTCTTC. Full variable domain (outside the CDR3, taken from reference TRBV28 and TRBJ2-1): DVKVTQSSRYLVKRTGEKVFLECVQDMDHENMFWYRQDPGLGLRLIYFSYDVKMKEKGDIPEGYSVSREKKERFSLILESASTNQTSMYLCASSELRALENEQFFGPGTRLTVL.

This clonotype has more than one count but fewer than ten. The rearrangement uses TRBV5-1 and TRBJ2-2, with D unresolved. The CDR3 loop spans 12 amino acids. V was cut by 6 bases and J by 6 bases, with 9 bases left in between. Germline V lookup: CDR1 SGHRS, CDR2 YFSETQ. The CDR3 protein is CASTPSAGELFF. The CDR3 bases are TGCGCCAGCACCCCCAGCGCCGGGGAGCTGTTTTTT. Supplemented by reference TRBV5-1 and TRBJ2-2, the full variable domain reads KAGVTQTPRYLIKTRGQQVTLSCSPISGHRSVSWYQQTPGQGLQFLFEYFSETQRNKGNFPGRFSGRQFSNSRSEMNVSTLELGDSALYLCASTPSAGELFFGEGSRLTVL.

This clonotype was found many times. The V gene is TRBV4-3, the J gene TRBJ2-3; maybe TRBD2 (5 bases). V gave up 4 bases and J gave up 4 bases, with 12 bases separating them. This CDR3 is 14 amino acids long. The germline V gene has CDR1 LGHNA and CDR2 YSLEER. The CDR3 loop is CASSPGSLPDTQYF. In nucleotides, the CDR3 is TGCGCCAGCAGCCCGGGGTCCCTCCCAGATACGCAGTATTTT.

In the case of this clonotype: One base away lies a much larger clone, so this may be a sequencing read error. This chain uses TRBV15 with TRBJ1-3, with unresolved D. CDR3 size: 16 residues. Looked up from germline, CDR1 is LNHNV and CDR2 is YYDKDF (reference sequence). CDR3 nucleotides: TGTGCCACCAGCAGAGATCAAGGTAGCTCTGGAAACTCCATATATTTT. Protein product: CATSRDQGSSGNSIYF. Together with reference TRBV15 and TRBJ1-3, the CDR3 gives the full variable domain: DAMVIQNPRYQVTQFGKPVTLSCSQTLNHNVMYWYQQKSSQAPKLLFHYYDKDFNNEADTPDNFQSRRPNTSFCFLDIRSPGLGDTAMYLCATSRDQGSSGNSIYFGEGSWLTVV.

The genes are TRBV5-1 and TRBJ2-5; weak D call: TRBD2 (6 bases). V lost 0 bases to trimming and J lost 11 bases, with 17 bases between them. In germline, CDR1 is SGHRS, CDR2 YFSETQ. This CDR3 spans 14 amino acids. The CDR3 reads CASSLARGRQQQYF. The CDR3 DNA reads as TGCGCCAGCAGCTTGGCCCGGGGGAGACAGCAACAGTACTTC.

The CDR3 bases are TGCGCCAGCTCCGCTTGGGGGGCTAGAAGGCCCAATGAGCAGTTCTTC. Its protein product is CASSAWGARRPNEQFF. The chain carries TRBV5-1 and TRBJ2-1; D is tentatively TRBD1 or TRBD2 (6 bases each). The germline V gene has CDR1 SGHRS and CDR2 YFSETQ. This CDR3 contains 16 residues. Trimming pared 7 bases from V and 6 bases from J, leaving 23 bases between.

This clonotype showed up many times. V gene TRBV29-1 combines with J gene TRBJ1-1; no reliable D call. V lost 7 bases and J lost 3, with 18 bases in between. This CDR3 comprises 14 residues. Germline values: CDR1 SQVTM, CDR2 ANQGSEA. The CDR3 nucleotides read TGCAGCGCGGCTGTGAGGCAGGATGACACTGAAGCTTTCTTT. Its translation: CSAAVRQDDTEAFF.

The chain has TRBV20-1 and TRBJ1-1, with D perhaps TRBD1 (5 bases). V shed 5 bases and J shed 1 base, with 14 bases lying between them. Per germline, CDR1 DFQATT and CDR2 SNEGSKA (reference sequence). The CDR3 length is 14 residues. The chain's CDR3 is CSAPNAGTNTEAFF. The CDR3 DNA sequence: TGCAGTGCTCCTAATGCAGGGACGAACACTGAAGCTTTCTTT.